One and the same sample provided the 10 T cell receptor beta chains below, sequenced in a study of shared clonotypes between healthy human individuals. Some clones are missing from TCRdb's copy, which holds only in-frame ones; the method was immunoSEQ multiplex PCR. The sample has around 2.5 million clones, 93% seen once; the top ten hold about 0.34%. The sample was naive CD4+ T cells from PBMCs. Subset in this sample: CD45RA+ positively selected. The receptors were gathered from a man between 18 and 35 years old in good health. Some clones in this sample may be carry-over from other donors' samples.

The chain links TRBV2 to TRBJ2-1; TRBD1 agrees at 7 bases. The CDR3 is 15 residues long. Germline CDR1 SNHLY, CDR2 FYNNEI. V lost 7 bases to trimming and J lost 4 bases; unmatched junction nucleotides: 10. The CDR3 reads CASILERGQYNEQFF. As DNA, the CDR3 is TGTGCCAGCATTCTAGAGAGGGGACAGTACAATGAGCAGTTCTTC.

V gene TRBV7-9 combines with J gene TRBJ1-1; 9 nucleotides align to TRBD1. The J segment lost 1 base and the V segment lost 6 bases, leaving 3 bases of the junction unmatched. Germline CDR1 and CDR2: SEHNR and FQNEAQ (reference sequence). CDR3 length: 14 residues. CDR3 coding DNA: TGTGCCAGCAGGCCGGGACAGGGGAACACTGAAGCTTTCTTT. It specifies CASRPGQGNTEAFF.

The J gene is TRBJ2-5, the V gene TRBV7-2, with 8 bases lining up with TRBD1. The CDR3 covers 15 residues. Germline V CDR1 and CDR2: SGHTA, FQGNSA. J was trimmed by 2 bases and V by 4 bases; bases with no gene match: 6. The CDR3 DNA is TGTGCCAGCAGCTCCAGGACAGGGCCGCAAGAGACCCAGTACTTC. Protein sequence: CASSSRTGPQETQYF.

The genes are TRBV28 and TRBJ2-7; 9 nucleotides align to TRBD2. V dropped 7 bases and J dropped 3; count of bases not matched to a gene: 1. The V gene's germline CDR1 is MDHEN and CDR2 SYDVKM. The CDR3 is made up of 12 amino acids. CDR3 region: CASMTSGYEQYF. CDR3 coding DNA: TGTGCCAGCATGACTAGCGGCTACGAGCAGTACTTC. The entire variable domain, with the rest obtained from reference TRBV28 and TRBJ2-7, is as follows: DVKVTQSSRYLVKRTGEKVFLECVQDMDHENMFWYRQDPGLGLRLIYFSYDVKMKEKGDIPEGYSVSREKKERFSLILESASTNQTSMYLCASMTSGYEQYFGPGTRLTVT.

To note about this clone: Other DNA sequences in the sample encode the same CDR3. J is TRBJ2-5 and V is TRBV5-4; 9 bases agree with TRBD2. Losses at the gene ends were 2 bases for V and 4 bases for J; bases not matched to a gene: 3. The CDR3 runs to 14 residues. Germline-derived CDR1 and CDR2 are SGHNT and YYREEE (reference sequence). CDR3 sequence: CASSLLAGGETQYF. CDR3 nucleotides: TGTGCCAGCAGCTTACTAGCGGGCGGAGAGACCCAGTACTTC.

The rearrangement links TRBV7-3 to TRBJ2-3; 7 bases match TRBD2. The junction had 7 bases not matched to a gene; V was cut back by 3 bases and J by 4 bases. Germline V gives CDR1 SGHTA, CDR2 FQGTGA. The CDR3 is made up of 15 amino acids. In nucleotides, the CDR3 is TGTGCCAGCAGCTTTAGCGGGCGCGTCGCAGATACGCAGTATTTT. Translation gives CASSFSGRVADTQYF.

CDR3: CASSLQGLGAGNEQFF. The CDR3 DNA follows: TGTGCCAGCAGCTTACAGGGGTTAGGAGCTGGCAATGAGCAGTTCTTC. The J gene is TRBJ2-1, the V gene TRBV5-4; TRBD1 aligns across 7 bases. CDR3 length equals 16 residues. CDR1 is SGHNT, CDR2 YYREEE, per germline (reference sequence). Germline trimming cut 2 bases from V and 6 bases from J; bases unmatched to any gene: 11.

The rearrangement uses TRBV5-1 and TRBJ2-1; 13 bases agree with TRBD2. Germline V CDR1 and CDR2: SGHRS, YFSETQ. V gave up 0 bases and J gave up 7 bases; unmatched junction bases: 4. The CDR3 has 16 amino acids. CDR3 bases: TGCGCCAGCAGCTTGGGGACTAGCGGGAGTTTGAATGAGCAGTTCTTC. This codes for CASSLGTSGSLNEQFF.

This sequence joins TRBV18 and TRBJ2-1; tentatively, D is TRBD2 (6 bases). Trimming left V 3 bases short and J 8 bases short, with 11 bases between. This CDR3 has 13 residues. Germline CDR1 KGHSH, CDR2 LQKENI. The CDR3 DNA reads TGTGCCAGCTCACCTCGGGAGTTCCATGAGCAGTTCTTC. This encodes CASSPREFHEQFF.

The chain combines TRBV5-4 with TRBJ2-3; D possibly corresponds to TRBD1 (5 bases). The CDR3 is made up of 14 amino acids. Trimming left V 4 bases short and J 2 bases short, with 11 bases between. Looked up from germline, CDR1 is SGHNT and CDR2 is YYREEE (reference sequence). The CDR3 spells CASSGQEDTDTQYF. CDR3 bases: TGTGCCAGCAGCGGACAAGAAGACACAGATACGCAGTATTTT.